The following is a T cell receptor (beta chain) sequence with its context. This sample is part of a study of blood T cell repertoires in COVID-19. Profiled with immunoSEQ multiplex PCR; TCRdb holds only in-frame clones, not every one. The top ten clones hold around 2% of a sample with over 75,000 clones, around 88% of them seen once. V lost 9 bases to trimming and J lost 1 base, with 6 bases between them. Germline-derived CDR1 and CDR2 are MNHEY and SVGAGI. The CDR3 is 11 amino acids. The specimen was peripheral blood. This sequence originates from a man between 45 and 60 years old with COVID-19, enrolled during active disease. The chain is built from TRBV6-5 and TRBJ1-1, with D uncertain. The DNA for the CDR3 is TGTGCCAGTAGAGGGAACACTGAAGCTTTCTTT. Its protein is CASRGNTEAFF.